The text below deals with one T cell receptor (beta chain). No treatment had been given to any patient before thyroid surgery. The data derive from a study of metastatic and nonmetastatic thyroid tumors. This CDR3 is built from 12 residues. Trimming cost V 5 bases and J 2 bases, with 9 bases left between them. Germline CDR1 reads DFQATT; CDR2 reads SNEGSKA (reference sequence). TCRdb re-called the PCR reads through MiXCR. This table holds around 4,500 clones, roughly 35% found once. The sample consisted of adjacent normal tissue. The chain joins TRBV20-1 to TRBJ1-1, with D uncertain. The receptor was derived from a male donor with papillary thyroid cancer or a benign thyroid nodule (not recorded which). Some clones in this sample may be carry-over from other donors' samples. Here the CDR3 reads CSALTPNTEAFF. CDR3 coding DNA: TGCAGTGCTCTAACACCAAACACTGAAGCTTTCTTT.